What follows are 30 T cell receptor beta chains derived from one specimen sequenced in a study of shared clonotypes between healthy human individuals. The repertoire was sequenced with immunoSEQ multiplex PCR; TCRdb's copy has only in-frame clones and lacks some. This sample carries 2 million to 3 million clones, roughly 93% of them seen once, and the ten largest clones take about 0.38%. Sample: naive CD4+ T cells from PBMCs. The subset denotes: CD45RA+ positively selected. The receptors were sampled from a man aged 18 to 30 in good health. Some clones in this sample may be carry-over from other donors' samples.

The chain carries TRBV28 and TRBJ2-5; no definite D call. The CDR3 is 16 residues long. V was cut by 2 bases and J by 4 bases, with 17 bases left in between. Germline values: CDR1 MDHEN, CDR2 SYDVKM. The CDR3 is CASSLLYSGVGETQYF. Written as DNA, the CDR3 is TGTGCCAGCAGTTTACTCTACTCAGGCGTAGGAGAGACCCAGTACTTC. The whole variable domain, remainder taken from reference TRBV28 and TRBJ2-5, is DVKVTQSSRYLVKRTGEKVFLECVQDMDHENMFWYRQDPGLGLRLIYFSYDVKMKEKGDIPEGYSVSREKKERFSLILESASTNQTSMYLCASSLLYSGVGETQYFGPGTRLLVL.

This clone was picked up one time. The chain couples TRBV11-2 to TRBJ2-7; tentatively, D is TRBD1 (7 bases). This CDR3 is built from 14 residues. The V end was cut by 4 bases, the J end by 5 bases, with 15 bases between. Germline loops: CDR1 SGHAT, CDR2 FQNNGV. The CDR3 sequence is CASSSWRGLNEQYF. Written as DNA, the CDR3 is TGTGCCAGCAGCTCCTGGAGGGGGCTTAACGAGCAGTACTTC.

The V and J genes are TRBV15 and TRBJ2-1; D might be TRBD1 (5 bases). Germline CDR1 is LNHNV and CDR2 is YYDKDF (reference sequence). CDR3 length: 14 residues. V lost 7 bases and J lost 3, with 13 bases in between. The DNA for the CDR3 is TGTGCCACCAAAGAGACAGCCGACTACAATGAGCAGTTCTTC. Translated, it gives CATKETADYNEQFF.

This chain connects TRBV19 to TRBJ1-1, with a weak D call TRBD1 (5 bases). The CDR3 contains 17 residues. Trimming left V 8 bases short and J 2 bases short, with 24 bases between. Germline lookup yields CDR1 LNHDA and CDR2 SQIVND (reference sequence). In DNA form, the CDR3 reads TGTGCCAGTCAATCTATACCGGGCGGGCAGGGTAACACTGAAGCTTTCTTT. Translated, it gives CASQSIPGGQGNTEAFF.

In this sample, this clone turned up once. V usage is TRBV5-1 and J usage is TRBJ2-5; D unresolved. CDR1 and CDR2 from the germline V gene are SGHRS and YFSETQ. With 0 bases removed from V and 5 bases from J, the gap between germline ends came to 14 bases. The CDR3 loop spans 15 amino acids. The CDR3 sequence is CASSLVSGRLETQYF. As DNA, the CDR3 is TGCGCCAGCAGCTTGGTCAGTGGGCGGTTGGAGACCCAGTACTTC.

The chain joins TRBV30 to TRBJ1-3; D uncertain. Germline values: CDR1 GTSNPN, CDR2 SVGIG (reference sequence). The CDR3 is 13 residues long. The V end lost 3 bases, the J end lost 4 bases, and 10 bases lay between the germline ends. The CDR3 spells CAWRTGFGNTIYF. The CDR3 nucleotides read TGTGCCTGGAGGACTGGGTTCGGAAACACCATATATTTT. The entire variable domain, with the rest obtained from reference TRBV30 and TRBJ1-3, is as follows: SQTIHQWPATLVQPVGSPLSLECTVEGTSNPNLYWYRQAAGRGLQLLFYSVGIGQISSEVPQNLSASRPQDRQFILSSKKLLLSDSGFYLCAWRTGFGNTIYFGEGSWLTVV.

The chain has TRBV28 and TRBJ1-2; 8 nucleotides match TRBD1. The CDR3 length is 15 residues. Germline CDR1 reads MDHEN; CDR2 reads SYDVKM. V dropped 6 bases and J dropped 4; count of bases not matched to a gene: 10. DNA for the CDR3: TGTGCCAGCAGGCCCCGGGACAGGTCCCTCTATGGCTACACCTTC. This codes for CASRPRDRSLYGYTF.

The V call is TRBV6-6, the J call TRBJ1-2; D remains ambiguous. The CDR3 spans 14 residues. With 2 bases removed from V and 3 bases from J, the gap between germline ends came to 10 bases. Germline CDR1 MNHNY, CDR2 SVGAGI (reference sequence). The CDR3 loop reads CASSYPNGDYGYTF. CDR3 nucleotide sequence: TGTGCCAGCAGTTACCCCAACGGGGACTATGGCTACACCTTC.

The rearrangement uses TRBV29-1 and TRBJ2-3; TRBD1 agrees at 9 bases. Losses at the gene ends were 6 bases for V and 7 bases for J; bases not matched to a gene: 11. The CDR3 has 14 amino acids. Germline V gene sequence: CDR1 SQVTM, CDR2 ANQGSEA. Here the CDR3 reads CSVGTGTGRNTQYF. The CDR3 DNA is TGCAGCGTAGGAACCGGGACAGGGAGGAATACGCAGTATTTT.

The chain couples TRBV27 to TRBJ2-6; D is possibly TRBD1 or TRBD2 (5 bases each). Trimming left V 1 base short and J 4 bases short, with 8 bases between. This CDR3 is built from 15 residues. CDR1 MNHEY and CDR2 SMNVEV come from the germline V gene (reference sequence). The CDR3 here is CASSLWGIGANVLTF. The DNA of the CDR3 is TGTGCCAGCAGTTTATGGGGGATCGGGGCCAACGTCCTGACTTTC.

Turning to this clone: A read error may produce the germline difference seen at one junction end. V usage is TRBV7-2 and J usage is TRBJ2-3; D is perhaps TRBD1 (5 bases). The CDR3 runs 18 residues. Germline-derived CDR1 and CDR2 are SGHTA and FQGNSA. This chain's CDR3 is CASSLTPMTAPVTDTQYF. In DNA form, the CDR3 reads TGTGCCAGCAGCTTAACTCCGATGACAGCCCCAGTGACAGACACGCAGTATTTT.

The chain carries TRBV2 and TRBJ1-2, with a weak D call TRBD1 (6 bases). The CDR3 loop spans 15 amino acids. V lost 6 bases and J 5 bases, leaving 19 bases between the germline ends. Germline CDR1 reads SNHLY; CDR2 reads FYNNEI. The CDR3 DNA sequence: TGTGCCAGCAGGGAGGACAGCTGGGGGGGGTATGGCTACACCTTC. As protein: CASREDSWGGYGYTF. Variable domain in full (rest from reference TRBV2 and TRBJ1-2): EPEVTQTPSHQVTQMGQEVILRCVPISNHLYFYWYRQILGQKVEFLVSFYNNEISEKSEIFDDQFSVERPDGSNFTLKIRSTKLEDSAMYFCASREDSWGGYGYTFGSGTRLTVV.

The chain combines TRBV18 with TRBJ2-3; TRBD2 aligns across 8 bases. Germline CDR1 and CDR2: KGHSH and LQKENI. V shed 6 bases, J shed 0 bases, and the junction held 5 bases outside the gene matches. This CDR3 comprises 15 residues. This CDR3 is CASSVLAGSTDTQYF. CDR3 bases: TGTGCCAGCTCTGTTTTAGCGGGGAGCACAGATACGCAGTATTTT.

The chain employs TRBV19 and TRBJ1-1; D is possibly TRBD1 (5 bases). The CDR3 is 14 residues long. CDR1 and CDR2 (germline): LNHDA, SQIVND (reference sequence). V gave up 1 base and J gave up 4 bases, with 10 bases separating them. CDR3 residues: CASSIAGGGTEAFF. Written as DNA, the CDR3 is TGTGCCAGTAGTATAGCTGGGGGTGGCACTGAAGCTTTCTTT.

V usage is TRBV28 and J usage is TRBJ1-1, with D uncertain. This CDR3 comprises 16 residues. V was pared by 3 bases and J by 0 bases, with 14 bases between. The germline CDR1 and CDR2 sequences are MDHEN and SYDVKM. CDR3 residues: CASSFSDTPVNTEAFF. CDR3 bases: TGTGCCAGCAGTTTTTCCGACACACCCGTGAACACTGAAGCTTTCTTT. The full variable domain, with the rest looked up from reference TRBV28 and TRBJ1-1, is DVKVTQSSRYLVKRTGEKVFLECVQDMDHENMFWYRQDPGLGLRLIYFSYDVKMKEKGDIPEGYSVSREKKERFSLILESASTNQTSMYLCASSFSDTPVNTEAFFGQGTRLTVV.

This rearrangement joins TRBV15 to TRBJ2-7; 10 bases are a match to TRBD1. V lost 3 bases, J lost 2 bases, and 4 bases stayed unmatched. Germline CDR1 is LNHNV and CDR2 is YYDKDF (reference sequence). The CDR3 consists of 15 residues. The CDR3 region is CATSRGTGDPYEQYF. CDR3 sequence (DNA): TGTGCCACCAGCAGGGGGACAGGGGATCCCTACGAGCAGTACTTC.

The V call is TRBV6-1, the J call TRBJ2-6, with 7 positions matching TRBD1. The CDR3 consists of 15 residues. V lost 5 bases, J lost 3 bases, and 4 bases stayed unmatched. The germline CDR1 and CDR2 sequences are MNHNS and SASEGT. The chain's CDR3 is CASSKGALGANVLTF. The CDR3 DNA reads TGTGCCAGCAGTAAGGGGGCGCTTGGGGCCAACGTCCTGACTTTC.

The chain uses TRBV5-4 and TRBJ2-5; D may be TRBD1 or TRBD2 (6 bases each). The J call may be in error: the DNA end matches TRBJ2-7 better. This CDR3 is 15 amino acids long. Germline loops: CDR1 SGHNT, CDR2 YYREEE (reference sequence). The CDR3 region is CASSFKGGSSYEQYF. CDR3 coding DNA: TGTGCCAGCAGCTTTAAAGGGGGGAGCTCCTACGAGCAGTACTTC.

Details on this clone: At the DNA level, this CDR3 is encoded by other sequences in the same sample as well. The V call is TRBV5-1, the J call TRBJ2-1, with TRBD1 identical over 9 bases. Looked up from germline, CDR1 is SGHRS and CDR2 is YFSETQ. Germline trimming cut 3 bases from V and 0 bases from J; bases unmatched to any gene: 1. This CDR3 comprises 15 residues. CDR3 coding DNA: TGCGCCAGCAGCTCGGACAGGGGCTCCTACAATGAGCAGTTCTTC. Its translation is CASSSDRGSYNEQFF. The whole variable domain, filled in from reference TRBV5-1 and TRBJ2-1, reads KAGVTQTPRYLIKTRGQQVTLSCSPISGHRSVSWYQQTPGQGLQFLFEYFSETQRNKGNFPGRFSGRQFSNSRSEMNVSTLELGDSALYLCASSSDRGSYNEQFFGPGTRLTVL.

The CDR3 region is CASSPRGTGATEAFF. CDR3 coding DNA: TGCGCCAGCAGCCCTAGAGGGACAGGAGCCACTGAAGCTTTCTTT. This sequence joins TRBV10-1 and TRBJ1-1; 8 positions match TRBD1. This CDR3 is built from 15 residues. Germline V gives CDR1 WNHNN, CDR2 SYGVQD (reference sequence). The trim removed 6 bases at V and 4 bases at J, leaving 10 bases unmatched.

There are a few counts of this clone. V is TRBV7-2 and J is TRBJ2-7; D is possibly TRBD1 (6 bases). Germline CDR1 is SGHTA and CDR2 is FQGNSA. V lost 5 bases and J 1 base, leaving 18 bases between the germline ends. The CDR3 covers 16 residues. CDR3 in DNA: TGTGCCAGCAGCCGAAGCCAGGGGCGGTTGTCCTACGAGCAGTACTTC. Its protein product is CASSRSQGRLSYEQYF. Combining the CDR3 with reference TRBV7-2 and TRBJ2-7 gives the whole variable domain GAGVSQSPSNKVTEKGKDVELRCDPISGHTALYWYRQSLGQGLEFLIYFQGNSAPDKSGLPSDRFSAERTGGSVSTLTIQRTQQEDSAVYLCASSRSQGRLSYEQYFGPGTRLTVT.

V and J are TRBV5-8 and TRBJ1-2; no clear D. CDR1 is SGHTS and CDR2 is YDEGEE in the germline V gene. The CDR3 runs 13 residues. Trimming pared 2 bases from V and 0 bases from J, leaving 5 bases between. Written as DNA, the CDR3 is TGTGCCAGCAGCTTCGCGTCTAACTATGGCTACACCTTC. Its translation: CASSFASNYGYTF. Full variable domain (rest looked up from reference TRBV5-8 and TRBJ1-2): EAGVTQSPTHLIKTRGQQATLRCSPISGHTSVYWYQQALGLGLQFLLWYDEGEERNRGNFPPRFSGRQFPNYSSELNVNALELEDSALYLCASSFASNYGYTFGSGTRLTVV.

This chain joins TRBV6-1 and TRBJ2-5, with D possibly TRBD2 on 6 matching bases. Germline CDR1 is MNHNS and CDR2 is SASEGT. The V and J ends lost 1 base and 5 bases respectively, with 20 bases between them. There are 17 residues in the CDR3. The CDR3 bases are TGTGCCAGCAGTGAAGGGGGGGTTAGTAGGGCGTATGAGACCCAGTACTTC. It yields the protein CASSEGGVSRAYETQYF.

This chain links TRBV27 with TRBJ2-5, with 9 bases that match TRBD1. From germline, CDR1 is MNHEY and CDR2 SMNVEV (reference sequence). Germline trimming cut 6 bases from V and 2 bases from J; bases unmatched to any gene: 16. The CDR3 is made up of 18 amino acids. In nucleotides, the CDR3 is TGTGCCAGCAGCTCCCGACAGGGGGGGACAACCCGACAAGAGACCCAGTACTTC. Translating gives CASSSRQGGTTRQETQYF.

V gene TRBV30 combines with J gene TRBJ2-3; 9 bases fit TRBD2. J was trimmed by 5 bases and V by 4 bases; bases with no gene match: 4. Germline assignment: CDR1 GTSNPN and CDR2 SVGIG (reference sequence). The CDR3 length is 13 residues. CDR3 amino acids: CAWTSGIGDTQYF. In DNA, the CDR3 is TGTGCCTGGACTAGCGGGATAGGAGATACGCAGTATTTT.

The rearrangement links TRBV5-1 to TRBJ2-3; 10 positions match TRBD1. Losses at the gene ends were 4 bases for V and 1 base for J; bases not matched to a gene: 6. Germline CDR1 is SGHRS and CDR2 is YFSETQ. CDR3 size: 16 residues. The CDR3 nucleotides are TGCGCCAGCAGCGACCAAGGGACAGGGGGCACAGATACGCAGTATTTT. Translated: CASSDQGTGGTDTQYF. The full variable domain, in which reference TRBV5-1 and TRBJ2-3 provide the parts outside the CDR3, is KAGVTQTPRYLIKTRGQQVTLSCSPISGHRSVSWYQQTPGQGLQFLFEYFSETQRNKGNFPGRFSGRQFSNSRSEMNVSTLELGDSALYLCASSDQGTGGTDTQYFGPGTRLTVL.

The chain uses TRBV11-2 and TRBJ1-2, with 11 positions matching TRBD1. The V gene's germline CDR1 is SGHAT and CDR2 FQNNGV. The CDR3 runs 14 residues. After removal of 5 bases from V and 7 bases from J, the junction contained 6 bases not matched to a gene. The chain's CDR3 is CASSQDRGRIGYTF. In DNA form, the CDR3 reads TGTGCCAGCAGCCAGGACAGGGGGCGCATTGGCTACACCTTC.

The rearrangement joins TRBV29-1 to TRBJ2-2; D is unclear. V lost 8 bases to trimming and J lost 2 bases, with 9 bases between them. Germline V gene lookup returns CDR1 SQVTM and CDR2 ANQGSEA. CDR3 length: 12 amino acids. The CDR3 coding sequence is TGCAGCACCTATTCTAACACCGGGGAGCTGTTTTTT. It encodes CSTYSNTGELFF.

Turning to this clone: Other nucleotide sequences from this sample produce the same CDR3. The chain is built from TRBV7-3 and TRBJ2-2; unclear D gene. Looked up from germline, CDR1 is SGHTA and CDR2 is FQGTGA. The ends were cut back, 5 bases at V and 1 base at J, with 5 bases in the middle. This CDR3 has 13 amino acids. CDR3 DNA sequence: TGTGCCAGCAGCCTCAAGAACACCGGGGAGCTGTTTTTT. It specifies CASSLKNTGELFF.

The CDR3 bases are TGCGCCAGCAGCCCCGGGGACGGAGCTTTGAACGGTGAAGCTTTCTTT. Protein product: CASSPGDGALNGEAFF. The chain has TRBV5-1 and TRBJ1-1, with a possible D match to TRBD1 (5 bases). The CDR3 runs 16 residues. The V gene's germline CDR1 is SGHRS and CDR2 YFSETQ. Trimming took off 4 bases at V and 7 bases at J, with 23 bases between the two ends.